These T cell receptor beta chains were read from a single sample in a study of identical twins. TCRdb processed the 5' RACE reads anew with MiXCR; each CDR3 protein has one entry. The table lists around 1.7 million distinct CDR3 sequences, 32% of them singletons. Sequenced: cord blood. The receptor set was obtained from a newborn girl in good health. Both conserved end residues are part of each CDR3. The D gene is left open where the match is weak. Some rows mark clone size as missing; the rest say once, few, many or name a class of expanded clone.

V gene	J gene	D gene	clone size	CDR3 DNA	CDR3 protein
TRBV29-1	TRBJ1-2	.	many	TGCAGCGTTCCGCTGGGAGCCTATGGCTACACCTTC	CSVPLGAYGYTF
TRBV5-1	TRBJ2-5	TRBD1	.	TGCGCCAGCAGCCCAATGACAGGGAGAGAGCAGTACTTC	CASSPMTGREQYF
TRBV7-6	TRBJ1-5	.	.	TGTGCCAGCAGCTTAGAAGGGCTGCCCCAGCATTTT	CASSLEGLPQHF
TRBV20-1	TRBJ2-3	.	.	TGCAGTGCTAGTCACCCACAGTCAGATACGCAGTATTTT	CSASHPQSDTQYF
TRBV2	TRBJ1-2	TRBD1	few	TGTGCCAGCAGGATCCAGGGGGTAGGGGGCTACACCTTC	CASRIQGVGGYTF
TRBV29-1	TRBJ1-2	.	many	TGCAGCGTTGACAGGGGCGGCTATGGCTACACCTTC	CSVDRGGYGYTF
TRBV20-1	TRBJ2-7	TRBD2	few	TGCAGTGCTAGAGATCCCGGGACTAGCGGGAGCTACGAGCAGTACTTC	CSARDPGTSGSYEQYF
TRBV5-1	TRBJ2-1	.	.	TGCGCCAGCAGCTTAGCGATAATGTACAATGAGCAGTTCTTC	CASSLAIMYNEQFF
TRBV11-2	TRBJ1-1	.	.	TGTGCCAGCAGCTTGGGGCGGGGGCAGGGGAACACTGAAGCTTTCTTT	CASSLGRGQGNTEAFF
TRBV4-2	TRBJ2-1	.	few	TGTGCCAGCAGCCACAGACCCGAGGCCAATGAGCAGTTCTTC	CASSHRPEANEQFF
TRBV18	TRBJ1-2	.	.	TGTGCCAGCTCACCTCCGGGACAAGGTCGCTTTAGCTATGGCTACACCTTC	CASSPPGQGRFSYGYTF
TRBV11-2	TRBJ2-3	TRBD2	.	TGTGCCAGCAGCTTGGGGACTAGCGGGGGCCCCCGGCAGTATTTT	CASSLGTSGGPRQYF
TRBV4-2	TRBJ2-2	.	once	TGTGCCAGCAGCCAAGGTCAGGCGGAGAACACCGGGGAGCTGTTTTTT	CASSQGQAENTGELFF
TRBV6-6	TRBJ1-2	.	.	TGTGCCAGCAGTTACTCTTTCCAGGAAGCTAACTATGGCTACACCTTC	CASSYSFQEANYGYTF
TRBV2	TRBJ2-7	.	.	TGTGCCAGCGAAAATACAGACTACAATGAGCAGTACTTC	CASENTDYNEQYF
TRBV7-9	TRBJ2-3	.	.	TGTGCCAGCAGCTGGGACGGCGGTCCAGATACGCAGTATTTT	CASSWDGGPDTQYF
TRBV12-3/TRBV12-4	TRBJ1-5	.	few	TGTGCCAGCAGTTTCGGCAGGCTTTATCAGCCCCAGCATTTT	CASSFGRLYQPQHF